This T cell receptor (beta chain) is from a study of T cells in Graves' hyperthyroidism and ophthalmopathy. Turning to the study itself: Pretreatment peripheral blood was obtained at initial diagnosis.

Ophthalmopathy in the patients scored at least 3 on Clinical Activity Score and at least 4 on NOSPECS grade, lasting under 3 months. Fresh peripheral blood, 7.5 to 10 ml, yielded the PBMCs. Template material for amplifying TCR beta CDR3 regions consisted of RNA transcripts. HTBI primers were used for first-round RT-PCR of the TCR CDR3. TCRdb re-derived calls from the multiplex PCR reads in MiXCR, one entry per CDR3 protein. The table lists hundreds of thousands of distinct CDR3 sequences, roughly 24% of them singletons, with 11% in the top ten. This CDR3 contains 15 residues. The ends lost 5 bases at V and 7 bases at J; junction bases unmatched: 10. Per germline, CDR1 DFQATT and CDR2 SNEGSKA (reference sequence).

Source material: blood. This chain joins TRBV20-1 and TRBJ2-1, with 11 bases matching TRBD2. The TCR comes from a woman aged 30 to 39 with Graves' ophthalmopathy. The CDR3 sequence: CSALAGGGIRNEQFF. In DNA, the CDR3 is TGCAGTGCTTTAGCGGGGGGGGGAATTCGAAATGAGCAGTTCTTC.